These T cell receptor beta chains were read from a single sample in a study of blood T cells in healthy people across ages. One entry per CDR3 protein results from TCRdb running MiXCR on the 5' RACE reads. The sample gives hundreds of thousands of distinct CDR3 sequences, 35% to 50% of which show up once; roughly 30% is in the top ten. Input material: blood. The receptors stem from a man at least 80 years old in good health. Both conserved end residues are part of each CDR3. Fields, in order: J gene, V gene, CDR3 protein.

J: TRBJ2-1
V: TRBV29-1
CDR3: CSVGGTGLRNEQFF

J: TRBJ1-2
V: TRBV4-3
CDR3: CASSQALASDGYTF

J: TRBJ2-5
V: TRBV24-1
CDR3: CATSDQSGTGRINEQYF

J: TRBJ1-5
V: TRBV20-1
CDR3: CSASRTGQDQPQHF

J: TRBJ1-5
V: TRBV7-9
CDR3: CASSLGEIQPQHF

J: TRBJ2-5
V: TRBV18
CDR3: CAGSTSGETQYF

J: TRBJ1-2
V: TRBV20-1
CDR3: CSAFRDRAFGYTF

J: TRBJ1-6
V: TRBV3-1
CDR3: CASRKGDAGPFSPLHF

J: TRBJ2-3
V: TRBV7-2
CDR3: CASSLQGYTQYF

J: TRBJ2-3
V: TRBV7-9
CDR3: CASSPQGRGYTDTRYF

J: TRBJ2-6
V: TRBV6-2/TRBV6-3
CDR3: CASMLNSGKPGANVLTF

J: .
V: TRBV28
CDR3: CATKAHFLDEQYF

J: TRBJ2-7
V: TRBV10-1
CDR3: CASSSGQASYEQYF

J: TRBJ2-1
V: TRBV4-3
CDR3: CASSQDLDFQKQFF

J: TRBJ2-3
V: TRBV7-9
CDR3: CASSTKRTGVETDTQYF

J: TRBJ2-7
V: TRBV6-5
CDR3: CASSPRTGGRSYEQYF

J: TRBJ2-5
V: TRBV5-1
CDR3: CASSVGAVQETQYF

J: TRBJ2-3
V: TRBV28
CDR3: CASSSAGGADTQYF

J: TRBJ1-5
V: TRBV7-9
CDR3: CASSLGAGANQPQHF

J: TRBJ1-2
V: TRBV12-3/TRBV12-4
CDR3: CASSSHDSWGYTF

J: TRBJ1-1
V: TRBV6-2/TRBV6-3
CDR3: CASSYLNIPRTEAFF

J: .
V: TRBV5-6
CDR3: CASSPDRGLSYNEQYF

J: TRBJ2-4
V: TRBV5-1
CDR3: CASSRSRGTDIQYF

J: TRBJ2-5
V: TRBV20-1
CDR3: CSARGELRQETQYF

J: TRBJ2-1
V: TRBV7-2
CDR3: CASHQDRSYNEQFF